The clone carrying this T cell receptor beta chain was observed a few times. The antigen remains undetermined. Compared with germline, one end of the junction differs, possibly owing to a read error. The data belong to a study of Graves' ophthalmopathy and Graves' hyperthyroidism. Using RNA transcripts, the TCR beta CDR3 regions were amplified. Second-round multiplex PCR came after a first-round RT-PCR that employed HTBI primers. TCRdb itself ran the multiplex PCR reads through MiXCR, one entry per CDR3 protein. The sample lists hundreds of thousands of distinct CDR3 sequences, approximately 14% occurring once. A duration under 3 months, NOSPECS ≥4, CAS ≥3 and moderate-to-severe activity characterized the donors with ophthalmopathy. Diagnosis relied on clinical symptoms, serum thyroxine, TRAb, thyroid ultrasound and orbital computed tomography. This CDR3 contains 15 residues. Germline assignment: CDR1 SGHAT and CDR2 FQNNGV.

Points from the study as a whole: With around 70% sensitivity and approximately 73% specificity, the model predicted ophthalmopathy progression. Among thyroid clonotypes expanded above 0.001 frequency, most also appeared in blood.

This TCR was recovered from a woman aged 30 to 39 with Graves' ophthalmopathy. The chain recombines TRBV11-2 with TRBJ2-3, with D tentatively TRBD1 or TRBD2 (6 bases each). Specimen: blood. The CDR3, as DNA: TGTGCCGGCAGCCAGATAGGGGGGAGCACAGATACGCAGTATTTT. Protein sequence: CAGSQIGGSTDTQYF.